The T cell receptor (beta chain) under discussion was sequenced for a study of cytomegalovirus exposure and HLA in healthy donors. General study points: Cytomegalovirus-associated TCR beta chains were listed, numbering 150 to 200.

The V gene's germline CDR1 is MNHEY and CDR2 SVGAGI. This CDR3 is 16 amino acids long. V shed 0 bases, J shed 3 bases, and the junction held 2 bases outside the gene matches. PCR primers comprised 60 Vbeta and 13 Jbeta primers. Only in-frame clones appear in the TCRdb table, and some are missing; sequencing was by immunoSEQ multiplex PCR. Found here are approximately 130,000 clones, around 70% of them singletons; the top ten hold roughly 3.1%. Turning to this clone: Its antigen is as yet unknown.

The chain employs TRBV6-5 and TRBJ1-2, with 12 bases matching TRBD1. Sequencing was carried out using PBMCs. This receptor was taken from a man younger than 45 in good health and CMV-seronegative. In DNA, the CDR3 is TGTGCCAGCAGTTACTCCGGGACAGGGGGCCACTATGGCTACACCTTC. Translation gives CASSYSGTGGHYGYTF.